Listed here is a single T cell receptor beta chain. The target of this receptor is not known. One base away there is no much larger clone; base qualities are not given. The data are from a study of CD8+ T cells in alopecia areata (dated by TCRdb to about 2018). In terms of the full investigation: Treated patients were enrolled in an open-label pilot trial of oral tofacitinib at 5 to 10 mg twice daily for moderate-to-severe alopecia areata. Tofacitinib was given for 6 to 18 months, followed by 6 months of follow-up off drug to assess delayed response and recurrence. Disease severity in treated patients was measured with the SALT score, which quantifies the percentage of affected scalp surface area. To study T cell clonal expansion in alopecia areata, the researchers applied high-throughput TCRbeta sequencing to both the C3H/HeJ mouse model and human patients. In humans, TCRbeta sequencing was performed on scalp tissue and on sorted CD4+ and CD8+ peripheral blood T cells from healthy controls and from patients with patchy or totalis/universalis alopecia areata. Biopsies were taken from tofacitinib-treated patients at baseline and again at 4 and 24 weeks into treatment, and several of those patients also had a later scalp biopsy. Clonality in the scalp was compared among normal scalp (n=4), patchy alopecia areata scalp (n=8), and alopecia totalis/universalis scalp (n=8). RNA came from the PAXgene miRNA kit for fixed scalp, the miRNeasy kit for PBMCs, and the RNeasy kit for mouse skin. TCRbeta CDR3 regions were amplified by immunoSEQ multiplex PCR using 35 Vbeta forward and 13 Jbeta reverse primers.

Per the publication, the time point label means: around 26 weeks on oral tofacitinib. The treatment or condition label for this specimen denotes: oral pan-JAK inhibitor, 5-10 mg twice daily. Peripheral blood and lesional scalp punch biopsies were obtained from patients with alopecia areata. PBMCs were isolated by density centrifugation and stained for CD3, CD4 and CD8, after which CD4+ and CD8+ T cells were sorted on a FACSAria. Libraries came from the immunoSEQ multiplex PCR assay. For TCR sequencing, RNA was extracted from every sample and reverse transcribed into cDNA to serve as template. SuperScript III was used to make first-strand cDNA, primed with a 2:1 mix of oligo-dT and random hexamers. A synthetic immune receptor repertoire was used to measure amplification bias, and any remaining bias was corrected computationally. Under the source paper's analysis protocol: Raw reads were preprocessed for error removal, and CDR3 was defined according to IMGT conventions as running from the conserved cysteine to phenylalanine. Clonality was calculated as 1 minus Shannon entropy normalized by log2 of the number of productive unique TCRs. Scalp TCRbeta sequences were cross-referenced with sorted blood CD4 and CD8 repertoires so that the CD4 or CD8 identity of scalp clones could be inferred. TCRdb re-hosts the immuneACCESS table, in-frame sequences only. Its copies lack some clones; in the studies checked, an unresolved V gene accounts for under half of them, and the cause for the rest is not known. Clone size and V and J calls were adopted from that table, with D and trimming inferred from the DNA. This sample has around 150,000 clones in its table, and less than 80% of those were observed once. Jointly, the top ten make up 14% of the sample.

Beyond this particular receptor, the publication reports: Shared TCR sequences between patients were less evident than in mice, which may be partly attributable to HLA diversity in the patient population. Because the treated cohort was small and had only one nonresponder, larger studies are needed to examine links between baseline CD8+ expansion and response. Unlike mouse skin, which is dominated by gammadelta T cells, normal human skin has resident alphabeta T cells that are also sequenced, and this complicates analysis of the scalp TCR repertoire. Scalp clonality and the number of expanded CD8+ clones among the top 100 scalp clones were significantly decreased by tofacitinib. During tofacitinib treatment, many expanded lesional clones stuck around in both scalp and blood, and this persistence may partly explain why relapse happens after treatment is stopped. Compared with normal scalp, lesional scalp, particularly in alopecia totalis/universalis, had higher clonality and more expanded CD8+ clones, which suggests antigenic drive.

Sequenced material: CD4+ T cells sorted from blood, taken at week 24, from a patient treated with tofacitinib. This clonotype originated in a human donor with alopecia areata.

At the DNA level, the sequence is TGTGCCATCAGTGAGTCGACGGGGGCAAACACTGAAGCTTTCTTT. Its coded protein is CAISESTGANTEAFF. The chain uses TRBV10-3 and TRBJ1-1, and perhaps TRBD1 as D gene, on 6 matching bases. CDR1 ENHRY and CDR2 SYGVKD were looked up in the germline V gene. The junction shows trimming of 0 bases on V and 2 bases on J, plus 10 bases between the germline ends. Inclusive of the bounding cysteine and phenylalanine, the CDR3 is 15 residues long. The entry retains the CDR3 DNA only, 45 bases that are in frame from base 1.